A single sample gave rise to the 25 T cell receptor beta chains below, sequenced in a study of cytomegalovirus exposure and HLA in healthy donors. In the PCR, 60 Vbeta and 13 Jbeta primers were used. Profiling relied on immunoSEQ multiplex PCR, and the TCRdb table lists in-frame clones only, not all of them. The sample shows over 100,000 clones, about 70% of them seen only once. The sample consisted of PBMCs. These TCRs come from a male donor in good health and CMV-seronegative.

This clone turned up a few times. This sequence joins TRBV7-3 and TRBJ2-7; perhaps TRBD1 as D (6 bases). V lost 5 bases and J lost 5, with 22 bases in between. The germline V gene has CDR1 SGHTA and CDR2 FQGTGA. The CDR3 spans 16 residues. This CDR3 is CASSPPRIGGFHEQYF. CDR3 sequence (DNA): TGTGCCAGCAGCCCCCCCCGTATAGGGGGTTTCCACGAGCAGTACTTC. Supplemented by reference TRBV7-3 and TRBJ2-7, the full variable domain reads GAGVSQTPSNKVTEKGKYVELRCDPISGHTALYWYRQSLGQGPEFLIYFQGTGAADDSGLPNDRFFAVRPEGSVSTLKIQRTERGDSAVYLCASSPPRIGGFHEQYFGPGTRLTVT.

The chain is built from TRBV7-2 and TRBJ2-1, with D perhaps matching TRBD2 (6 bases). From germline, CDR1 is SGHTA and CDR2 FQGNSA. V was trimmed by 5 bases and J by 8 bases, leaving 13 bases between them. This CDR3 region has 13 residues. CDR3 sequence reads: CASSRGLRDEQFF. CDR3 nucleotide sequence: TGTGCCAGCAGCCGGGGACTCCGGGATGAGCAGTTCTTC.

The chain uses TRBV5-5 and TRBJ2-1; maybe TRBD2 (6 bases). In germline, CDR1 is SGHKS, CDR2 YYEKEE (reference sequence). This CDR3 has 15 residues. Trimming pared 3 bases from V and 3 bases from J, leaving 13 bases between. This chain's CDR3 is CASSSLANNYNEQFF. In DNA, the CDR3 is TGTGCCAGCAGCTCTCTAGCGAACAACTACAATGAGCAGTTCTTC. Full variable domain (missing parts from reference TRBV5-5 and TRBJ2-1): DAGVTQSPTHLIKTRGQQVTLRCSPISGHKSVSWYQQVLGQGPQFIFQYYEKEERGRGNFPDRFSARQFPNYSSELNVNALLLGDSALYLCASSSLANNYNEQFFGPGTRLTVL.

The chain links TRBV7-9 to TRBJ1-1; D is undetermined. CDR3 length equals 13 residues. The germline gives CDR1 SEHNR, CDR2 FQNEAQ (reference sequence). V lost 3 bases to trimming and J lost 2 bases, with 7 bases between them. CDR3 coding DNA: TGTGCCAGCAGCTTGACAAGTAACACTGAAGCTTTCTTT. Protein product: CASSLTSNTEAFF.

The DNA for the CDR3 is TGCAGCGTTGACGGAGGCGAGTACAATGAGCAGTTCTTC. Encoded protein: CSVDGGEYNEQFF. This chain links TRBV29-1 with TRBJ2-1; D possibly corresponds to TRBD2 (5 bases). CDR3 length equals 13 residues. V lost 3 bases to trimming and J lost 4 bases, with 10 bases between them. Germline CDR1 is SQVTM and CDR2 is ANQGSEA.

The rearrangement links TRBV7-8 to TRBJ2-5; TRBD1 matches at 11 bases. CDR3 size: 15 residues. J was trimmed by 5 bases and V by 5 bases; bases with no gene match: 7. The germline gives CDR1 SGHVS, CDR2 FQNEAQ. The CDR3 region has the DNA TGTGCCAGCAGCGGGTGGGACAGGGGGTTTGAGACCCAGTACTTC. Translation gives CASSGWDRGFETQYF.

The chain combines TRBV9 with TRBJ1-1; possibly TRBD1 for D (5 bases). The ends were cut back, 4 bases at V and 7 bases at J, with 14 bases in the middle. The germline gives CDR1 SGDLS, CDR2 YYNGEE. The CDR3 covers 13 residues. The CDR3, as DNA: TGTGCCAGCAGCCGTTGGGGGGAAAGTGAAGCTTTCTTT. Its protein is CASSRWGESEAFF.

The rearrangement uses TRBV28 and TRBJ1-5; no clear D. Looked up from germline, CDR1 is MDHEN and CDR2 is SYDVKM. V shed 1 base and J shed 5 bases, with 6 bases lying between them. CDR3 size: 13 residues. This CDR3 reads CASSLSYDQPQHF. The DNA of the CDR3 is TGTGCCAGCAGTTTATCCTATGATCAGCCCCAGCATTTT.

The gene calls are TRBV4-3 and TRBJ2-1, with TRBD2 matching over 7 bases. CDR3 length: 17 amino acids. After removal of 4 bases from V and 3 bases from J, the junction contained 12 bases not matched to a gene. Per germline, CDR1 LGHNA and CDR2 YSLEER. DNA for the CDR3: TGCGCCAGCAGCCGCCCATCTAGCGGAGTTCTCTACAATGAGCAGTTCTTC. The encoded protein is CASSRPSSGVLYNEQFF.

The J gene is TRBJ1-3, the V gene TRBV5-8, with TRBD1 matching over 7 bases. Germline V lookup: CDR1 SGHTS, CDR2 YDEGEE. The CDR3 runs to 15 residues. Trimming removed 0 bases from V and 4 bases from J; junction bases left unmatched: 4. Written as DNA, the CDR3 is TGTGCCAGCAGCTTGGAGGGGGCTTCAGGAAACACCATATATTTT. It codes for CASSLEGASGNTIYF. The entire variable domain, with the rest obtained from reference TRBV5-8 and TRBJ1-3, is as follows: EAGVTQSPTHLIKTRGQQATLRCSPISGHTSVYWYQQALGLGLQFLLWYDEGEERNRGNFPPRFSGRQFPNYSSELNVNALELEDSALYLCASSLEGASGNTIYFGEGSWLTVV.

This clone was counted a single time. The CDR3 sequence: CSVEGPDRVRNTIYF. Written as DNA, the CDR3 is TGCAGCGTTGAAGGGCCCGACAGGGTGAGAAACACCATATATTTT. The chain combines TRBV29-1 with TRBJ1-3; 7 positions match TRBD1. The CDR3 spans 15 residues. The germline CDR1 and CDR2 sequences are SQVTM and ANQGSEA. With 1 base clipped from V and 5 bases from J, the junction kept 8 bases outside the gene matches. Looking up the rest from reference TRBV29-1 and TRBJ1-3 gives the full variable domain: SAVISQKPSRDICQRGTSLTIQCQVDSQVTMMFWYRQQPGQSLTLIATANQGSEATYESGFVIDKFPISRPNLTFSTLTVSNMSPEDSSIYLCSVEGPDRVRNTIYFGEGSWLTVV.

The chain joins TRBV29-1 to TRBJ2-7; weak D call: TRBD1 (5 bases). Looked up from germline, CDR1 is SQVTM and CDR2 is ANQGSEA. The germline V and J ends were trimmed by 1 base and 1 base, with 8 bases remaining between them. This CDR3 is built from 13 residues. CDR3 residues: CSVEGGPSYEQYF. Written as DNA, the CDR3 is TGCAGCGTTGAAGGGGGCCCATCCTACGAGCAGTACTTC.

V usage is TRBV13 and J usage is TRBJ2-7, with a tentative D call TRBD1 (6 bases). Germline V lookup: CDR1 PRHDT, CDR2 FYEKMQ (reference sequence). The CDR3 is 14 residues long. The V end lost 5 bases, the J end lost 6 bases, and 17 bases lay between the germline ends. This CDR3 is CASSLQGFPFEQYF. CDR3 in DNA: TGTGCCAGCAGCCTACAGGGTTTCCCTTTCGAGCAGTACTTC.

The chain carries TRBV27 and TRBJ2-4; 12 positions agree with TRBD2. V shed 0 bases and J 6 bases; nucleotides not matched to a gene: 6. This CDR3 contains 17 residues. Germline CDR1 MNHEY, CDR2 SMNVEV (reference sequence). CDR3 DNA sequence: TGTGCCAGCAGTTTATCGGCTAGCGGGGGGGGACTAAACATTCAGTACTTC. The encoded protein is CASSLSASGGGLNIQYF.

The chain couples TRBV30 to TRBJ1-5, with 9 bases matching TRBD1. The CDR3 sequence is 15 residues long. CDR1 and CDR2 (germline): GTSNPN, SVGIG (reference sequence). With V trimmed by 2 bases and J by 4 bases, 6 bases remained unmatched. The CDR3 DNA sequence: TGTGCCTGGAGTTGGGGGACAGGGAGGAATCAGCCCCAGCATTTT. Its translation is CAWSWGTGRNQPQHF.

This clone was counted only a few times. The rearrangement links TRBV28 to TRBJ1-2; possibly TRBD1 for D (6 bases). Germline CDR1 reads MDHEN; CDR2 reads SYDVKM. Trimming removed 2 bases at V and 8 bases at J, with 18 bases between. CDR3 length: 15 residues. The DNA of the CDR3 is TGTGCCAGCAGTTTAGGCCCTCAGGGGCCCGGAGGCTACACCTTC. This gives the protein CASSLGPQGPGGYTF.

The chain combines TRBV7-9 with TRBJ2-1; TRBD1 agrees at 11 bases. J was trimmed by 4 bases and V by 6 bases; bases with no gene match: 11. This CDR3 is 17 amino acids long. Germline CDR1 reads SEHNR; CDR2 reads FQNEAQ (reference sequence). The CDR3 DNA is TGTGCCAGCAGGTCCAAACCCGGGACAGGGGGATACAATGAGCAGTTCTTC. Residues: CASRSKPGTGGYNEQFF.

The CDR3 here is CSVGKSGRGTGELFF. The CDR3 DNA follows: TGCAGCGTTGGAAAAAGCGGGAGGGGGACCGGGGAGCTGTTTTTT. This chain uses TRBV29-1 with TRBJ2-2, with 10 bases matching TRBD2. Trimming cost V 4 bases and J 5 bases; bases outside gene matches: 7. Germline V gene lookup returns CDR1 SQVTM and CDR2 ANQGSEA. This CDR3 spans 15 amino acids.

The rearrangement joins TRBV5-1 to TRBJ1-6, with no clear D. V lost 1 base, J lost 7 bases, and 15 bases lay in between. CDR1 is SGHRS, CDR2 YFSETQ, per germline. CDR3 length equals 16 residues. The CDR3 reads CASSLTVSVGNSPLHF. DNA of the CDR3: TGCGCCAGCAGCTTGACGGTCTCTGTCGGGAATTCACCCCTCCACTTT. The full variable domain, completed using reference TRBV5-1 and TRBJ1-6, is KAGVTQTPRYLIKTRGQQVTLSCSPISGHRSVSWYQQTPGQGLQFLFEYFSETQRNKGNFPGRFSGRQFSNSRSEMNVSTLELGDSALYLCASSLTVSVGNSPLHFGNGTRLTVT.

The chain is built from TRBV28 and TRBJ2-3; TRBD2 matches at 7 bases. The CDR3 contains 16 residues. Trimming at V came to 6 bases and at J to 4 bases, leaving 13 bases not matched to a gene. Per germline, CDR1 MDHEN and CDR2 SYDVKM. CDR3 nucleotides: TGTGCCAGCAGCCCCCCCCCTCTAGCGGTCCCAGATACGCAGTATTTT. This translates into CASSPPPLAVPDTQYF.

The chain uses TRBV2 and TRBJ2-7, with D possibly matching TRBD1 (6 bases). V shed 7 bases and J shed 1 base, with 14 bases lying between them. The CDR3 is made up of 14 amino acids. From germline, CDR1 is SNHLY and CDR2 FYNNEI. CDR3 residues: CASKQQGTSYEQYF. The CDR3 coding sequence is TGTGCCAGCAAACAACAGGGTACTTCCTACGAGCAGTACTTC.

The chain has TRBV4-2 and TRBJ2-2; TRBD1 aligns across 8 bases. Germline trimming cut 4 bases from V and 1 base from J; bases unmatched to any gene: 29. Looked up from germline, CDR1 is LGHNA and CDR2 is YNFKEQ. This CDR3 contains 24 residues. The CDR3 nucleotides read TGTGCCAGCAGCCCCCCACTAGGACGACAGGGGATTTTCGAGGGGGCCGTGAACACCGGGGAGCTGTTTTTT. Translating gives CASSPPLGRQGIFEGAVNTGELFF.

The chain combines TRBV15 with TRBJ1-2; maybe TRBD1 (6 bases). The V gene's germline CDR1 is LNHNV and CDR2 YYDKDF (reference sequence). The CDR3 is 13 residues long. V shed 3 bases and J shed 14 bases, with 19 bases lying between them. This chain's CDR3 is CATSRGQGPLLTF. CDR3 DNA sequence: TGTGCCACCAGCAGGGGGCAGGGGCCCCTCTTAACCTTC.

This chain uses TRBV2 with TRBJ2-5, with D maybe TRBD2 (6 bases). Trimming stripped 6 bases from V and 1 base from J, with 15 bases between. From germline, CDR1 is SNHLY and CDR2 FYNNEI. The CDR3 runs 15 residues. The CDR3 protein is CASRGGYSGQETQYF. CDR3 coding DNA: TGTGCCAGCAGGGGGGGATACAGCGGCCAAGAGACCCAGTACTTC.

The CDR3 protein is CATSRGSGWGVQFF. The CDR3 DNA follows: TGTGCCACCAGCAGAGGTAGCGGGTGGGGGGTACAGTTCTTC. The rearrangement links TRBV15 to TRBJ2-1; 7 nucleotides align to TRBD2. CDR3 length equals 14 residues. From germline, CDR1 is LNHNV and CDR2 YYDKDF (reference sequence). With 1 base clipped from V and 13 bases from J, the junction kept 10 bases outside the gene matches.